These T cell receptor beta chains were read from a single sample in a study of OX40 agonist ivuxolimab in advanced cancers. Clones were read by immunoSEQ multiplex PCR, and TCRdb kept only the in-frame ones, dropping some. The sample carries 10,000 to 14,000 clones, around four fifths recorded once. The source material was CD4+ or CD8+ T cells sorted from blood, sampled in a trial of the OX40 agonist ivuxolimab. Receptors were obtained from an adult with an advanced solid tumor such as melanoma, head and neck, liver or kidney cancer. Each CDR3 is given with its conserved first and last residue. A D gene is named only where the DNA matches it firmly. The size field is filled for only some rows; it gives once, few, many or a size class.

D,J,size,V,DNA,CDR3
TRBD2,TRBJ2-2,NA,TRBV4-3,TGCGCCAGCAGCCAAGGGATTACTAGCGGGAGCCTGAACACCGGGGAGCTGTTTTTT,CASSQGITSGSLNTGELFF
NA,TRBJ1-5,NA,TRBV28,TGTGCCAGCATGGCAGGGGTGAGCAATCAGCCCCAGCATTTT,CASMAGVSNQPQHF
NA,TRBJ1-5,NA,TRBV7-2,TGTGCCAGCAGCTTAGGGGCAGGAGCCCTTAGCAATCAGCCCCAGCATTTT,CASSLGAGALSNQPQHF
NA,TRBJ1-2,NA,TRBV19,TGTGCCAGTAGTTTTCAGGGAATGGAGGGCTACACCTTC,CASSFQGMEGYTF
NA,TRBJ2-7,NA,TRBV7-9,TGTGCCAGCAGCTTACAGGGCGGTCGCAACGAGCAGTACTTC,CASSLQGGRNEQYF
NA,TRBJ2-5,NA,TRBV5-1,TGCGCCAGCAGCTTGGCCAAGGTCCAAGAGACCCAGTACTTC,CASSLAKVQETQYF
TRBD2,TRBJ2-3,NA,TRBV28,TGTGCCAGCAATGGGGAGACTAGCGGCACAGATACGCAGTATTTT,CASNGETSGTDTQYF
NA,TRBJ1-5,NA,TRBV28,TGTGCCAGCAGTACCAGGGGATCCAATCAGCCCCAGCATTTT,CASSTRGSNQPQHF
TRBD2,TRBJ2-1,NA,TRBV5-6,TGTGCCAGCAGCGCGGGACTAGCGGGAGACAATGAGCAGTTCTTC,CASSAGLAGDNEQFF
TRBD2,TRBJ2-3,NA,TRBV9,TGTGCCAGCAGCCCGACTAGCGGGAGTGTGTATTTT,CASSPTSGSVYF
NA,TRBJ2-7,NA,TRBV15,TGTGCCACCAGCAGTGCATCCCGGGACTCCGCTCGGGAGCAGTACTTC,CATSSASRDSAREQYF
NA,TRBJ2-7,NA,TRBV6-1,TGTGCCAGCCAGGACGGCCGCTCCTACGAGCAGTACTTC,CASQDGRSYEQYF
TRBD2,TRBJ2-2,NA,TRBV6-5,TGTGCCAGCAGTTACTCGCGGGAGCCGTACACCGGGGAGCTGTTTTTT,CASSYSREPYTGELFF
NA,TRBJ2-7,NA,TRBV11-2,TGTGCCAGCAGCTTAGTCCCGGGCCACGAGCAGTACTTC,CASSLVPGHEQYF
TRBD2,TRBJ2-7,NA,TRBV9,TGTGCCAGCAGCGTAGGGACTAGCCCCTACGAGCAGTACTTC,CASSVGTSPYEQYF
TRBD1,TRBJ1-1,NA,TRBV4-2,TGTGCCAGCAGCCAGAGACAGGGGAACACTGAAGCTTTCTTT,CASSQRQGNTEAFF
TRBD1,TRBJ1-2,NA,TRBV7-9,TGTGCCAGCAGCTTAGGAGGGGGCGGCGGCTACACCTTC,CASSLGGGGGYTF
NA,TRBJ2-7,NA,TRBV5-4,TGTGCCAGCAGCACGGGATTCTACGAGCAGTACTTC,CASSTGFYEQYF
NA,TRBJ2-7,large,TRBV4-3,TGCGCCAGCAGCCAACAAAGGACTGGCTCCTACGAGCAGTACTTC,CASSQQRTGSYEQYF
NA,TRBJ1-5,NA,TRBV6-1,TGTGCCAGCAGTGTGGCAGGGACCAGCCAGCCCCAGCATTTT,CASSVAGTSQPQHF
TRBD2,TRBJ2-5,NA,TRBV7-2,TGTGCCAGCAGTTCCGGGACTATAGGCGTCCAAGAGACCCAGTACTTC,CASSSGTIGVQETQYF
TRBD1,TRBJ2-7,NA,TRBV7-8,TGTGCCAGCAGCTACCGGGCAGGGGGCTACGAGCAGTACTTC,CASSYRAGGYEQYF
NA,TRBJ2-7,NA,TRBV19,TGTGCCAGTAGTATAGGGTTTGGCACCTCTTACGAGCAGTACTTC,CASSIGFGTSYEQYF
NA,TRBJ1-4,NA,TRBV15,TGTGCCACCAGCAATCTACGAGGGGACTCGGCTAATGAAAAACTGTTTTTT,CATSNLRGDSANEKLFF
NA,TRBJ2-7,NA,TRBV5-5,TGTGCCAGCAGCTTGGAACCCTGGAGCTCCTACGAGCAGTACTTC,CASSLEPWSSYEQYF
TRBD1,TRBJ2-3,NA,TRBV4-3,TGCGCCAGCAGCCAAGATACCCAGGGGGTTACAGATACGCAGTATTTT,CASSQDTQGVTDTQYF
NA,TRBJ1-5,NA,TRBV5-8,TGTGCCAGCAGCCTCGGGACAAGTAGCAATCAGCCCCAGCATTTT,CASSLGTSSNQPQHF
NA,TRBJ2-5,NA,TRBV7-6,TGTGCCAGCAGTTCACAAGAGACCCAGTACTTC,CASSSQETQYF
TRBD1,TRBJ2-5,NA,TRBV6-6,TGTGCCAGCAGTACGGGACAGGGGGTTGAGACCCAGTACTTC,CASSTGQGVETQYF
NA,TRBJ2-2,few,TRBV28,TGTGCCAGCAACGTGGGACTCGACTTCACCGGGGAGCTGTTTTTT,CASNVGLDFTGELFF
NA,TRBJ2-7,NA,TRBV9,TGTGCCAGCAGCGTTAGTCAGGGTGATTACTACGAGCAGTACTTC,CASSVSQGDYYEQYF
NA,TRBJ1-2,NA,TRBV28,TGTGCCAGCAGTTTAAGGGGACAAGCCTATGGCTACACCTTC,CASSLRGQAYGYTF
NA,TRBJ2-2,NA,TRBV5-1,TGCGCCAGCAGCCCCGGACCTAACACCGGGGAGCTGTTTTTT,CASSPGPNTGELFF
NA,TRBJ2-7,NA,TRBV30,TGTGCCTGGAAGGACAGCGAACTTTTTGACGAGCAGTACTTC,CAWKDSELFDEQYF
TRBD1,TRBJ1-5,NA,TRBV9,TGTGCCAGCAGCCCCCGGGACAGGGGACGTGGCAATCAGCCCCAGCATTTT,CASSPRDRGRGNQPQHF
NA,TRBJ1-3,NA,TRBV28,TGTGCCAGCAGTTTACGAGGGGCGGGAAACACCATATATTTT,CASSLRGAGNTIYF
TRBD1,TRBJ2-1,few,TRBV6-1,TGTGCCAGCAAAATACCGGGACAGGATCACAATGAGCAGTTCTTC,CASKIPGQDHNEQFF
NA,TRBJ1-2,NA,TRBV6-6,TGTGCCAGCAGCAGGGGTACCCCCGATGGCTACACCTTC,CASSRGTPDGYTF